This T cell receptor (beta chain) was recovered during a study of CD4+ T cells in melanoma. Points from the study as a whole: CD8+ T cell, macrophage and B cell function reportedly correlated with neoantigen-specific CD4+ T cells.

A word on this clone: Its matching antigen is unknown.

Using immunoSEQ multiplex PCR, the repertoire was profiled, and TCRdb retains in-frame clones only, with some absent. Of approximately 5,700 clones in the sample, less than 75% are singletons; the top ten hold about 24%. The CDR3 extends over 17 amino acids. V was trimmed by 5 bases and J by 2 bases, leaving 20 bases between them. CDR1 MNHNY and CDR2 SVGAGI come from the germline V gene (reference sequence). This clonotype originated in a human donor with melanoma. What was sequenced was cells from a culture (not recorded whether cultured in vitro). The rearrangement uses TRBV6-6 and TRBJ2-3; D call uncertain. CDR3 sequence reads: CASSLGALALDTDTQYF. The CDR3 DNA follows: TGTGCCAGCAGTCTGGGCGCCTTAGCTTTGGACACAGATACGCAGTATTTT.